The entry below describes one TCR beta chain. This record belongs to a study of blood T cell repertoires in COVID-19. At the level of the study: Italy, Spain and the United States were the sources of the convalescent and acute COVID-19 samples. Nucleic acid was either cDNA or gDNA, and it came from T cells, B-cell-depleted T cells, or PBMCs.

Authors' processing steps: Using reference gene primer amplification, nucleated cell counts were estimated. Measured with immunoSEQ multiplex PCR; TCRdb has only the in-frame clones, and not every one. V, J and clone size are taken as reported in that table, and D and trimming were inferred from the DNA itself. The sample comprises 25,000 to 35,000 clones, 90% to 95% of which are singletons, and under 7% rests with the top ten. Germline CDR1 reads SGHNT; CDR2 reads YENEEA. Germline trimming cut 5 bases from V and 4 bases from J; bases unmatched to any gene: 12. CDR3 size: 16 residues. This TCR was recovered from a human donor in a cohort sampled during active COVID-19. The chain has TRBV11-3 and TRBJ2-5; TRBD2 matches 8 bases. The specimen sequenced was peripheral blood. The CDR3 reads CASSPTAGEGGETQYF. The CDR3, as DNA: TGTGCCAGCAGCCCCACAGCGGGAGAGGGGGGAGAGACCCAGTACTTC.